A selection of T cell receptor beta chains follows, all from one sample in a study of blood T cell repertoires in COVID-19. Generated by immunoSEQ multiplex PCR, the TCRdb table keeps only in-frame clones and is missing some. The sample holds more than 250,000 clones, around four fifths seen once. The sample was peripheral blood. Receptors were obtained from a man aged 60 to 69 who had recovered from COVID-19. Both conserved end residues are part of each CDR3. Each record gives: CDR3 length, clone size, V gene, J gene, D gene, CDR3 protein, CDR3 DNA. D genes are given only for firm matches. Clone size is given for some rows only: seen once, a few or many times, or a class if the clone is expanded.

cdr3_length: 17
clone_size: once
v_call: TRBV7-9
j_call: TRBJ2-2
d_call: TRBD1
cdr3_aa: CASSRDVTGGSTGELFF
cdr3_nt: TGTGCCAGCAGCCGCGACGTGACAGGGGGTAGCACCGGGGAGCTGTTTTTT

cdr3_length: 16
clone_size: NA
v_call: TRBV28
j_call: TRBJ1-6
d_call: NA
cdr3_aa: CASSLTARRKFSPLHF
cdr3_nt: TGTGCCAGCAGTCTGACAGCTCGAAGAAAATTTTCACCCCTCCACTTT

cdr3_length: 17
clone_size: NA
v_call: TRBV25-1
j_call: TRBJ2-2
d_call: TRBD1
cdr3_aa: CASSDPSGTGNTGELFF
cdr3_nt: TGTGCCAGCAGTGACCCCTCCGGGACAGGGAACACCGGGGAGCTGTTTTTT

cdr3_length: 13
clone_size: NA
v_call: TRBV30
j_call: TRBJ2-7
d_call: NA
cdr3_aa: CAWSTGTSYEQYF
cdr3_nt: TGTGCCTGGTCCACCGGGACAAGCTACGAGCAGTACTTC

cdr3_length: 15
clone_size: few
v_call: TRBV15
j_call: TRBJ2-7
d_call: NA
cdr3_aa: CATSSRTGIPDEQYF
cdr3_nt: TGTGCCACCAGCAGTAGAACCGGGATCCCGGACGAGCAGTACTTC

cdr3_length: 14
clone_size: NA
v_call: TRBV5-6
j_call: TRBJ2-1
d_call: TRBD1
cdr3_aa: CASSLTGTGNIQFF
cdr3_nt: TGTGCCAGCAGCTTGACCGGGACAGGGAACATACAGTTCTTC

cdr3_length: 18
clone_size: NA
v_call: TRBV15
j_call: TRBJ2-6
d_call: TRBD1
cdr3_aa: CATSRGGTGGAGANVLTF
cdr3_nt: TGTGCCACCAGCAGAGGAGGGACAGGGGGCGCTGGGGCCAACGTCCTGACTTTC

cdr3_length: 17
clone_size: NA
v_call: TRBV4-1
j_call: TRBJ2-5
d_call: TRBD2
cdr3_aa: CASSQGSSGRLGETQYF
cdr3_nt: TGCGCCAGCAGCCAAGGTTCTAGCGGGAGGCTAGGGGAGACCCAGTACTTC

cdr3_length: 16
clone_size: many
v_call: TRBV12-5
j_call: TRBJ1-2
d_call: NA
cdr3_aa: CASGLVGGRANYGYTF
cdr3_nt: TGTGCTAGTGGTTTGGTCGGCGGCAGGGCTAACTATGGCTACACCTTC

cdr3_length: 14
clone_size: NA
v_call: TRBV5-4
j_call: TRBJ2-3
d_call: NA
cdr3_aa: CASSPGVHTDTQYF
cdr3_nt: TGTGCCAGCAGCCCGGGAGTTCACACAGATACGCAGTATTTT

cdr3_length: 14
clone_size: NA
v_call: TRBV9
j_call: TRBJ2-3
d_call: NA
cdr3_aa: CASSVSGPTDTQYF
cdr3_nt: TGTGCCAGCAGCGTTTCAGGGCCCACAGATACGCAGTATTTT

cdr3_length: 16
clone_size: NA
v_call: TRBV5-6
j_call: TRBJ2-3
d_call: NA
cdr3_aa: CASSFGGLPNADTQYF
cdr3_nt: TGTGCCAGCAGCTTTGGTGGACTTCCGAACGCGGATACGCAGTATTTT

cdr3_length: 15
clone_size: NA
v_call: TRBV7-9
j_call: TRBJ2-7
d_call: TRBD1
cdr3_aa: CASSATGGPPYEQYF
cdr3_nt: TGTGCCAGCAGCGCGACAGGGGGACCACCCTACGAGCAGTACTTC

cdr3_length: 13
clone_size: NA
v_call: TRBV24-1
j_call: TRBJ2-5
d_call: NA
cdr3_aa: CATSDGARETQYF
cdr3_nt: TGTGCCACCAGTGATGGTGCTCGGGAGACCCAGTACTTC

cdr3_length: 13
clone_size: NA
v_call: TRBV12-3/TRBV12-4
j_call: TRBJ1-1
d_call: NA
cdr3_aa: CASSFTPSTEAFF
cdr3_nt: TGTGCCAGCAGTTTCACCCCGAGCACTGAAGCTTTCTTT